This note documents a single TCR beta chain sequence. Its antigen is currently unknown. The sample is drawn from a study of cytomegalovirus exposure and HLA in healthy donors. Study-level results: Fewer than 200 TCR beta chains were listed as cytomegalovirus-associated. Using the classifier, cytomegalovirus status was reportedly diagnosed with high specificity and sensitivity. Subsequent analysis found a tendency for first-cohort TCR clusters to co-occur within the roughly 130 validation repertoires.

Among the 90 to 150 subjects of the validation cohort, separate from the roughly 600-subject first cohort, were the donors. Profiled with immunoSEQ multiplex PCR; TCRdb holds only in-frame clones, not every one. The repertoire holds about 130,000 clones, with roughly nine tenths as singletons. Germline lookup yields CDR1 LGHNA and CDR2 YNFKEQ. V was clipped by 0 bases and J by 4 bases, with 15 bases between them. The CDR3 length is 16 residues. The sequence derives from a woman younger than 30 in good health and CMV-seronegative. J is TRBJ2-5 and V is TRBV4-2; the D gene is possibly TRBD2 (5 bases). The specimen was PBMCs. CDR3 DNA: TGTGCCAGCAGCCAAGATCTGCCCGGGATGGGAGAGACCCAGTACTTC. Translating gives CASSQDLPGMGETQYF.